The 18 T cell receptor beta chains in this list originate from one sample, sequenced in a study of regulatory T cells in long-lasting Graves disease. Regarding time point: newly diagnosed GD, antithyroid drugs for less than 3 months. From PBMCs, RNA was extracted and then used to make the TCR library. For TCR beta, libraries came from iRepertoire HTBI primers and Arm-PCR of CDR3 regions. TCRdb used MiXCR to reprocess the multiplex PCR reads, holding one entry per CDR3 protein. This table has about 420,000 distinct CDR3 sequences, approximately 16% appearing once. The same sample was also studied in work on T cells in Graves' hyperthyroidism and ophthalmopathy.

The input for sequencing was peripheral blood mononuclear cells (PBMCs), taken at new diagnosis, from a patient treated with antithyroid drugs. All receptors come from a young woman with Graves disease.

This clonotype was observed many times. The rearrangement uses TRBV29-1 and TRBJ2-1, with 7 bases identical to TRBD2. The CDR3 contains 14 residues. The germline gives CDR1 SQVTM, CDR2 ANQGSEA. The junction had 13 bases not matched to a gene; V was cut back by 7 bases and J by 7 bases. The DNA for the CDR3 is TGCAGCGGCGAAACTAGCCACGGGGGGAATGAGCAGTTCTTC. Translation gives CSGETSHGGNEQFF.

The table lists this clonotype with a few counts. CDR3 residues: CASSYSLSGPDEQYF. For the CDR3, the DNA is TGTGCCAGCAGTTACTCGTTATCAGGGCCAGACGAGCAGTACTTC. This chain joins TRBV6-5 and TRBJ2-7; maybe TRBD1 (5 bases). The germline V and J ends were trimmed by 0 bases and 5 bases, with 14 bases remaining between them. CDR3 length equals 15 residues. Germline CDR1 and CDR2: MNHEY and SVGAGI.

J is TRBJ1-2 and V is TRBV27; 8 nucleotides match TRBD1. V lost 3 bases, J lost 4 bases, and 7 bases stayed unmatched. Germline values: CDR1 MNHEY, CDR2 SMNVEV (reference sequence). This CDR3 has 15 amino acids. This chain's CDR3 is CASSFDRGSSYGYTF. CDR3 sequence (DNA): TGTGCCAGCAGTTTCGACAGGGGATCGAGCTATGGCTACACCTTC.

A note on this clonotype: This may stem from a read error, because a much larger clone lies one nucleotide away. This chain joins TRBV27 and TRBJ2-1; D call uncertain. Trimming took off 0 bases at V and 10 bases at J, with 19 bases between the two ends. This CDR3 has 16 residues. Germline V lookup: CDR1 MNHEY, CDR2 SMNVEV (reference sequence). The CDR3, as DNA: TGTGCCAGCAGTTTATCTTGGCACTCAACCTCCTACGAGCAGTTCTTC. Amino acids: CASSLSWHSTSYEQFF.

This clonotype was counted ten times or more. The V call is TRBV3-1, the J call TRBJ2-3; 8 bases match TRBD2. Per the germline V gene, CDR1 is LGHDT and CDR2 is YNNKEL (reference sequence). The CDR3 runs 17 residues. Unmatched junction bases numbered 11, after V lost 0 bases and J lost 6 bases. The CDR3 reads CASSQEVGTSGWDTQYF. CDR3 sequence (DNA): TGTGCCAGCAGCCAAGAAGTCGGTACTAGCGGTTGGGATACGCAGTATTTT.

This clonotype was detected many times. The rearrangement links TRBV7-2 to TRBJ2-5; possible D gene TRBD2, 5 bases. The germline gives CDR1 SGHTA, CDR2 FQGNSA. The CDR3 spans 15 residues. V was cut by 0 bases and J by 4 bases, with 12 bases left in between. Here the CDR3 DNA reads TGTGCCAGCAGCTTAGCGCGGACTGAGGGAGAGACCCAGTACTTC. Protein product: CASSLARTEGETQYF.

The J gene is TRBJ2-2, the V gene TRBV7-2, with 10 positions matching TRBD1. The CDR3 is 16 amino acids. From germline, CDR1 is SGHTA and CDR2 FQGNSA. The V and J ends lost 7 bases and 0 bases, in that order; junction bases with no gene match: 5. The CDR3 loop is CASNPGTGANTGELFF. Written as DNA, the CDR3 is TGTGCCAGCAACCCTGGGACAGGGGCGAACACCGGGGAGCTGTTTTTT.

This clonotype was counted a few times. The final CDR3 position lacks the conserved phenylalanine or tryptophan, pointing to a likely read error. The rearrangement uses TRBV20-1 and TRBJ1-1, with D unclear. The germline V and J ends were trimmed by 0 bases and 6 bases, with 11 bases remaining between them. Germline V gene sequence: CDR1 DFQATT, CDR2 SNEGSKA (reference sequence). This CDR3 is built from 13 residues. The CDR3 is CSARDLGEAEAFL. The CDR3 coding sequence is TGCAGTGCTAGAGATCTTGGGGAAGCTGAAGCTTTCCTT.

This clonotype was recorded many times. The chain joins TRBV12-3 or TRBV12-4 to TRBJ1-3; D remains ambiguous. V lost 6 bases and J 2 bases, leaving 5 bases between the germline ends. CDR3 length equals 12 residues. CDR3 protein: CASSNTGNTIYF. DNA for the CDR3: TGTGCCAGCAGCAATACTGGAAACACCATATATTTT.

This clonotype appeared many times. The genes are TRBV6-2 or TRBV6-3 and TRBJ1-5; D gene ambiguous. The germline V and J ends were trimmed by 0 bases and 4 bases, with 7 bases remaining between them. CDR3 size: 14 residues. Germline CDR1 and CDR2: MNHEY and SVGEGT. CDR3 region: CASSYSTTNQPQHF. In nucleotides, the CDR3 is TGTGCCAGCAGTTACTCGACTACGAATCAGCCCCAGCATTTT.

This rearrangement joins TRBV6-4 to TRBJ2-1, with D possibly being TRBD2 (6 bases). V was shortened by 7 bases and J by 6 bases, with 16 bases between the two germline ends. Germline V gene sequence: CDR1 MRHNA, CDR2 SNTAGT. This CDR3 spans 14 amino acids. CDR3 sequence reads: CASKTGTDSNEQFF. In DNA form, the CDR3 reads TGTGCCAGCAAGACCGGGACTGATAGCAATGAGCAGTTCTTC.

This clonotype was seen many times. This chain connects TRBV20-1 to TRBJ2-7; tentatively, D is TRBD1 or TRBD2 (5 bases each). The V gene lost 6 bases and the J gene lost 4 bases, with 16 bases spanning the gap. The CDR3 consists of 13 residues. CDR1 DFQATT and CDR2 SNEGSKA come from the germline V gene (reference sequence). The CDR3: CSAREIAPYEQYF. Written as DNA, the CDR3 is TGCAGTGCCAGGGAGATAGCGCCATACGAGCAGTACTTC.

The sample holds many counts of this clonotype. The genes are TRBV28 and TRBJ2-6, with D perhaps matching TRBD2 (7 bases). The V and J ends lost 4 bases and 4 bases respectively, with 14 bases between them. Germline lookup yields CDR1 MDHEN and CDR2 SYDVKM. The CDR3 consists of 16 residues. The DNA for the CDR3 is TGTGCCAGCAGTTCCACAGGGAGGGGAGGGGCCAACGTCCTGACTTTC. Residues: CASSSTGRGGANVLTF.

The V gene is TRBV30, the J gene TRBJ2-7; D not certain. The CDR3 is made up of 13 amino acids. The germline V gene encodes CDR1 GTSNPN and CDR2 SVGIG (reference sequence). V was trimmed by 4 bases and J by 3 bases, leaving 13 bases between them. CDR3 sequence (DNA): TGTGCCTGGACCCAGATGCAACACTACGAGCAGTACTTC. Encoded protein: CAWTQMQHYEQYF.

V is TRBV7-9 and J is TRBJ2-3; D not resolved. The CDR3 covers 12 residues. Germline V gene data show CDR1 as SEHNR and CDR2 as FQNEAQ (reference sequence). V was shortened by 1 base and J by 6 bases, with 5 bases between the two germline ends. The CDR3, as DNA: TGTGCCAGCAGCTTAGAGATCGATACGCAGTATTTT. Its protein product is CASSLEIDTQYF.

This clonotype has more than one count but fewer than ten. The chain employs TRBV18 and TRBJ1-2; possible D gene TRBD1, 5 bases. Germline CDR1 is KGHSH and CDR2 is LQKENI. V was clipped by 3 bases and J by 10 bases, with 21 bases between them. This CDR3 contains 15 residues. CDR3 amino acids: CASSPYDMGVVVYTF. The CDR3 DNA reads TGTGCCAGCTCACCGTACGACATGGGGGTAGTTGTCTACACCTTC.

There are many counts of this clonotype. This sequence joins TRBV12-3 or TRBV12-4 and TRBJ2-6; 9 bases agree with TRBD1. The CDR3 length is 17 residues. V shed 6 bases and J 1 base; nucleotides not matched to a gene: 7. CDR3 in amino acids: CASSIGTGTSGANVLTF. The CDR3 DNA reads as TGTGCCAGCAGCATTGGGACAGGGACTTCTGGGGCCAACGTCCTGACTTTC.

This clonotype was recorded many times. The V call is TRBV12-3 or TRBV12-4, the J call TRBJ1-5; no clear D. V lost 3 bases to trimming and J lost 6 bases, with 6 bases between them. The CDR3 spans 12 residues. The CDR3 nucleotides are TGTGCCAGCAGTTTTAGTGGTCAGCCCCAGCATTTT. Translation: CASSFSGQPQHF.